This note documents a single T cell receptor beta chain sequence. The antigen is undetermined. These data originate in a study of cytomegalovirus exposure and HLA in healthy donors. At the level of the study: The roughly 130 validation repertoires used the same platform as the approximately 700 first-cohort repertoires (as reported by a later analysis). Study findings and constraints: The study put under 200 TCR beta chains on its list as cytomegalovirus-associated.

Using immunoSEQ multiplex PCR, the repertoire was profiled, and TCRdb retains in-frame clones only, with some absent. Found here are over 45,000 clones, roughly nine tenths of them singletons; the top ten hold approximately 1%. The CDR3 is 14 amino acids. After removal of 6 bases from V and 0 bases from J, the junction contained 5 bases not matched to a gene. CDR1 and CDR2 (germline): SQVTM, ANQGSEA. The clonotype comes from a man aged 18 to 30 in good health and CMV-seronegative. The chain combines TRBV29-1 with TRBJ2-3; 8 bases match TRBD2. Sequenced input: PBMCs. CDR3 bases: TGCAGCGTCGATAGCGGGACTAGCACAGATACGCAGTATTTT. Protein sequence: CSVDSGTSTDTQYF.